A single sample is the source of the 3 T cell receptor beta chains below, sequenced in a study of metastatic and nonmetastatic thyroid tumors. Patients had received no treatment of any kind before thyroid surgery. TCRdb re-analyzed the PCR reads using MiXCR. The table has fewer than 15,000 clones, about 25% seen once. The sequenced sample was blood. These receptors originate from a female donor with papillary thyroid cancer or a benign thyroid nodule (not recorded which). Some clones in this sample may be carry-over from other donors' samples.

With regard to this clone: Being one base from a much bigger clone, this may be a read error. The chain recombines TRBV7-2 with TRBJ2-7; 7 bases line up with TRBD2. V shed 8 bases and J 8 bases; nucleotides not matched to a gene: 12. Looked up from germline, CDR1 is SGHTA and CDR2 is FQGNSA. There are 13 residues in the CDR3. The CDR3 DNA reads as TGTGCCAGCGGCACGGGACTACCCGTGAAGCAGTACTTC. This sequence encodes CASGTGLPVKQYF.

The chain is built from TRBV9 and TRBJ2-7; 8 nucleotides align to TRBD1. Germline CDR1 is SGDLS and CDR2 is YYNGEE. After removal of 4 bases from V and 0 bases from J, the junction contained 9 bases not matched to a gene. The CDR3 is 16 residues long. The CDR3 DNA follows: TGTGCCAGCAGCCCACAGACAGGGGCCAGCTCCTACGAGCAGTACTTC. The encoded protein is CASSPQTGASSYEQYF.

The gene calls are TRBV6-1 and TRBJ1-5; possibly TRBD1 for D (5 bases). Trimming shortened V by 3 bases and J by 5 bases, and 14 bases separated the two germline ends. The germline V gene has CDR1 MNHNS and CDR2 SASEGT. This CDR3 contains 15 residues. CDR3 residues: CASSERWAGHQPQHF. The CDR3 DNA reads as TGTGCCAGCAGTGAGCGGTGGGCGGGGCATCAGCCCCAGCATTTT.